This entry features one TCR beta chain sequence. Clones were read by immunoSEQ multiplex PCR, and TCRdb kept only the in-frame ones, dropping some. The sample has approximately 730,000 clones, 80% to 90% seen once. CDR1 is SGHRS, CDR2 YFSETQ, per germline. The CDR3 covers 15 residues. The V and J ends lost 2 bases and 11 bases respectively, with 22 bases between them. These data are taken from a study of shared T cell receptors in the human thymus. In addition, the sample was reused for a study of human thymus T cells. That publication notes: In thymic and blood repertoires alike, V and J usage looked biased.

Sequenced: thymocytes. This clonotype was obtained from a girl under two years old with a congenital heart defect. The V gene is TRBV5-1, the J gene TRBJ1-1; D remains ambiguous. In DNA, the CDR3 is TGCGCCAGCAGCTTCGAGCTAGGCGCCGAAGAGGCGGCTTTCTTT. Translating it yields CASSFELGAEEAAFF. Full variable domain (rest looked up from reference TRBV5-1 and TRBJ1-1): KAGVTQTPRYLIKTRGQQVTLSCSPISGHRSVSWYQQTPGQGLQFLFEYFSETQRNKGNFPGRFSGRQFSNSRSEMNVSTLELGDSALYLCASSFELGAEEAAFFGQGTRLTVV.